The 21 T cell receptor beta chains listed next were all sequenced from one sample in a study of shared clonotypes between healthy human individuals. Method: immunoSEQ multiplex PCR; TCRdb's copy keeps in-frame clones and lacks some. The sample has around 720,000 clones, around four fifths seen once. Input material: memory CD4+ T cells sorted from blood. As to subset: CD45RA-negative fraction. The origin of the receptors is a woman aged 30 to 39 in good health.

J is TRBJ1-3 and V is TRBV19; the D is unclear. V was shortened by 3 bases and J by 1 base, with 7 bases between the two germline ends. The CDR3 is 14 amino acids. The germline V gene has CDR1 LNHDA and CDR2 SQIVND (reference sequence). The CDR3 sequence is CASSMGQSGNTIYF. CDR3 sequence (DNA): TGTGCCAGTAGTATGGGTCAGTCTGGAAACACCATATATTTT.

The chain has TRBV10-3 and TRBJ2-4, with 7 bases matching TRBD1. The CDR3 has 17 residues. CDR1 and CDR2 (germline): ENHRY, SYGVKD. With V trimmed by 2 bases and J by 3 bases, 10 bases remained unmatched. The chain's CDR3 is CAISENLSGTVKNIQYF. Here the CDR3 DNA reads TGTGCCATCAGTGAGAATCTAAGTGGGACAGTCAAAAACATTCAGTACTTC.

In its sample, this clone was seen a few times. This chain connects TRBV5-8 to TRBJ2-1; tentatively, D is TRBD2 (5 bases). CDR1 SGHTS and CDR2 YDEGEE come from the germline V gene. The CDR3 contains 16 residues. Trimming pared 4 bases from V and 4 bases from J, leaving 18 bases between. The CDR3 DNA is TGTGCCAGCAGCCTCAGGAGGTCGTCCGATTACAATGAGCAGTTCTTC. This codes for CASSLRRSSDYNEQFF.

J is TRBJ2-6 and V is TRBV6-4; 13 bases agree with TRBD2. The germline CDR1 and CDR2 sequences are MRHNA and SNTAGT. This CDR3 has 20 amino acids. V trimming: 6 bases; J trimming: 0 bases; junction bases outside the gene matches: 11. CDR3 loop: CASRLKFRLAGGSGANVLTF. DNA of the CDR3: TGTGCCAGCAGGCTGAAATTTCGACTAGCGGGGGGCTCTGGGGCCAACGTCCTGACTTTC.

The genes are TRBV11-2 and TRBJ1-2; D may be TRBD1 (6 bases). The germline V and J ends were trimmed by 6 bases and 2 bases, with 10 bases remaining between them. CDR1 and CDR2 (germline): SGHAT, FQNNGV. There are 13 residues in the CDR3. CDR3 amino acids: CASRPDSNYGYTF. The DNA of the CDR3 is TGTGCCAGCAGGCCGGACAGCAACTATGGCTACACCTTC.

CDR3: CASSAGQSDTEAFF. The CDR3, as DNA: TGTGCCAGCAGCGCAGGACAGAGTGACACTGAAGCTTTCTTT. The chain links TRBV7-2 to TRBJ1-1; a possible D gene is TRBD1 (6 bases). Per the germline V gene, CDR1 is SGHTA and CDR2 is FQGNSA. The CDR3 is made up of 14 amino acids. V was clipped by 5 bases and J by 3 bases, with 13 bases between them.

The chain carries TRBV28 and TRBJ1-1, with D maybe TRBD1 (5 bases). The length of the CDR3 is 14 residues. CDR1 and CDR2 (germline): MDHEN, SYDVKM. V dropped 6 bases and J dropped 3 bases, with 14 bases sitting between them. The chain's CDR3 is CASRNGGLDTEAFF. The CDR3 nucleotides read TGTGCCAGCAGAAACGGGGGGTTGGACACTGAAGCTTTCTTT.

The rearrangement joins TRBV7-9 to TRBJ1-1; unclear D gene. The germline gives CDR1 SEHNR, CDR2 FQNEAQ (reference sequence). The CDR3 is 15 amino acids. V lost 11 bases and J 1 base, leaving 20 bases between the germline ends. CDR3 sequence: CAAQPDGWSNTEAFF. CDR3 DNA: TGTGCCGCCCAGCCTGACGGGTGGTCGAACACTGAAGCTTTCTTT.

The chain carries TRBV18 and TRBJ1-2; D perhaps matches TRBD1 (5 bases). Trimming shortened V by 3 bases and J by 0 bases, and 14 bases separated the two germline ends. The germline CDR1 and CDR2 sequences are KGHSH and LQKENI. The CDR3 sequence is 16 residues long. In DNA form, the CDR3 reads TGTGCCAGCTCACCTGGCCCGGGACGGGCTAACTATGGCTACACCTTC. It is translated as CASSPGPGRANYGYTF.

The chain couples TRBV30 to TRBJ2-7, with a possible D match to TRBD1 (7 bases). CDR3 length: 15 amino acids. The V end was cut by 1 base, the J end by 5 bases, with 18 bases between. Germline-derived CDR1 and CDR2 are GTSNPN and SVGIG (reference sequence). The CDR3 here is CAWSGGTDFHHEQYF. DNA of the CDR3: TGTGCCTGGAGTGGCGGGACAGACTTTCACCACGAGCAGTACTTC.

The V gene is TRBV6-6, the J gene TRBJ1-5; D perhaps matches TRBD1 (6 bases). This CDR3 comprises 15 residues. The V end lost 2 bases, the J end lost 6 bases, and 14 bases lay between the germline ends. Looked up from germline, CDR1 is MNHNY and CDR2 is SVGAGI (reference sequence). DNA of the CDR3: TGTGCCAGCAGTTACACGGGGGGCGAGGGTCAGCCCCAGCATTTT. This encodes CASSYTGGEGQPQHF.

The V call is TRBV27, the J call TRBJ2-3; 10 positions match TRBD2. With 5 bases clipped from V and 10 bases from J, the junction kept 9 bases outside the gene matches. The CDR3 contains 14 residues. Germline CDR1 MNHEY, CDR2 SMNVEV (reference sequence). The CDR3 loop is CASSQGTSAYAQYF. CDR3 in DNA: TGTGCCAGCAGTCAAGGGACTAGCGCATACGCGCAGTATTTT.

The J gene is TRBJ2-1, the V gene TRBV10-3; no definite D call. The CDR3 is made up of 13 amino acids. Germline V gene data show CDR1 as ENHRY and CDR2 as SYGVKD. The ends were cut back, 6 bases at V and 8 bases at J, with 14 bases in the middle. In DNA form, the CDR3 reads TGTGCCATCAGCCGTTTTGAGAAAGATGAGCAGTTCTTC. The encoded protein is CAISRFEKDEQFF.

This chain joins TRBV18 and TRBJ2-1; D perhaps matches TRBD2 (6 bases). This CDR3 contains 14 residues. With 6 bases removed from V and 6 bases from J, the gap between germline ends came to 15 bases. Germline V gene sequence: CDR1 KGHSH, CDR2 LQKENI. The CDR3 reads CASSPFREANEQFF. The CDR3 DNA reads as TGTGCCAGCTCGCCTTTTAGGGAGGCCAATGAGCAGTTCTTC.

The chain couples TRBV7-9 to TRBJ2-1, with D unresolved. Germline-derived CDR1 and CDR2 are SEHNR and FQNEAQ (reference sequence). Trimming left V 4 bases short and J 6 bases short, with 10 bases between. The CDR3 totals 13 residues. The CDR3 nucleotides read TGTGCCAGCAGCTCACCTGGTCGCAATGAGCAGTTCTTC. Translation: CASSSPGRNEQFF.

V and J are TRBV2 and TRBJ2-5, with D possibly being TRBD1 or TRBD2 (6 bases each). The germline V and J ends were trimmed by 5 bases and 4 bases, with 14 bases remaining between them. The CDR3 has 14 residues. Germline values: CDR1 SNHLY, CDR2 FYNNEI. The CDR3 here is CASSLQGGGETQYF. DNA of the CDR3: TGTGCCAGCAGTCTACAGGGAGGCGGAGAGACCCAGTACTTC.

For this clone: A much larger clone differs from this one at a single base, so this may be a read error. V usage is TRBV6-1 and J usage is TRBJ2-7; perhaps TRBD1 as D (6 bases). The CDR3 has 15 amino acids. The germline V gene has CDR1 MNHNS and CDR2 SASEGT. The CDR3 sequence: CTSRGLSVTEREQYF. CDR3 nucleotide sequence: TGTACCAGCAGGGGCCTATCAGTGACAGAGAGAGAGCAGTACTTC.

The rearrangement uses TRBV28 and TRBJ2-1; TRBD2 matches 11 bases. V lost 4 bases and J lost 5; bases outside the gene matches: 19. From germline, CDR1 is MDHEN and CDR2 SYDVKM. The CDR3 runs to 20 residues. The CDR3 bases are TGTGCCAGCAGTTCCATAGGGACAGGCCTAGCGGGAGGTCTCGACAATGAGCAGTTCTTC. This gives the protein CASSSIGTGLAGGLDNEQFF.

V and J are TRBV7-8 and TRBJ2-1, with 7 nucleotides matching TRBD2. V lost 1 base to trimming and J lost 7 bases; unmatched junction nucleotides: 10. CDR1 and CDR2 (germline): SGHVS, FQNEAQ. CDR3 length: 16 residues. The CDR3 nucleotides read TGTGCCAGCAGCTTAGGAGGAGCTAGCGGTGGTAATGAGCAGTTCTTC. It yields the protein CASSLGGASGGNEQFF.

The V call is TRBV6-5, the J call TRBJ2-3, with D perhaps matching TRBD1 or TRBD2 (5 bases each). This CDR3 has 13 residues. Germline CDR1 is MNHEY and CDR2 is SVGAGI. V was shortened by 6 bases and J by 0 bases, with 7 bases between the two germline ends. The CDR3 sequence: CASRRDSTDTQYF. CDR3 coding DNA: TGTGCCAGCAGAAGGGACAGCACAGATACGCAGTATTTT.

The gene calls are TRBV5-4 and TRBJ2-1; a possible D gene is TRBD2 (6 bases). Trimming removed 4 bases at V and 0 bases at J, with 14 bases between. The CDR3 loop spans 16 amino acids. Germline CDR1 and CDR2: SGHNT and YYREEE (reference sequence). CDR3 sequence: CASSPGAGPSYNEQFF. The CDR3 nucleotides are TGTGCCAGCAGCCCCGGGGCGGGGCCCTCCTACAATGAGCAGTTCTTC.